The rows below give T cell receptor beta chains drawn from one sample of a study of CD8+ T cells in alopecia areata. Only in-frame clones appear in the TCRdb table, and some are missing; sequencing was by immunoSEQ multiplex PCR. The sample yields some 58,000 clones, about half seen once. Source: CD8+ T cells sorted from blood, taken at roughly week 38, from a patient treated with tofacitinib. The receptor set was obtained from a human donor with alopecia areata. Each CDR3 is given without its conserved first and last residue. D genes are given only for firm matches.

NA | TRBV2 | ASRESSTGELF
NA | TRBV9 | ASSSLRDTDEQY
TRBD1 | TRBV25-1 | ASSLGQINEKLF
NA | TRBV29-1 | SVEGPGSHHGYT
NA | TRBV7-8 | ASSLVFEDTQY
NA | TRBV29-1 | SVETGVTIYGYT
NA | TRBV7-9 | ASSPWDRETQY
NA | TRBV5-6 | ASSYQGSQPQH
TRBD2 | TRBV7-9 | ASSDQPMAGGTDTQY
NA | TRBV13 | ASSLGRSSNQPQH
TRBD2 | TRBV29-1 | ICGDYIGELF
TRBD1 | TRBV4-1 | ASSQVPGQGFYEQY
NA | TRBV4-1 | ASSSRELTRTDTQY